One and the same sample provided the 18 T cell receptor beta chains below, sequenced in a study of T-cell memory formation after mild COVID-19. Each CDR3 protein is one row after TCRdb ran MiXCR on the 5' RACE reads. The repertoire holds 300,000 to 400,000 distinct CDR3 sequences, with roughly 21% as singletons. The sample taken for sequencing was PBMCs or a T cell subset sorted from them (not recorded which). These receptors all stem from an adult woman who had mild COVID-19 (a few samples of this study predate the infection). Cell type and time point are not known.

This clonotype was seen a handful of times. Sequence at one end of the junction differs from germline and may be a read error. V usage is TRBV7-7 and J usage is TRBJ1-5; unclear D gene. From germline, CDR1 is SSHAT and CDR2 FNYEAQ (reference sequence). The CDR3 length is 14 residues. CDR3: CASSFSGKGQPQHF. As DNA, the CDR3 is TGTGCTAGCAGCTTCAGTGGAAAAGGCCAGCCCCAGCATTTT.

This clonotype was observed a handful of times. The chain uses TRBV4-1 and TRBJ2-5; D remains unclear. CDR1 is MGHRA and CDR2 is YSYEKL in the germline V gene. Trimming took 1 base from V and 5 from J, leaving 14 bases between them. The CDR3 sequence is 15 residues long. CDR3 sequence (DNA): TGCGCCAGCAGCCAAGGTCAGGTTATATGGGAGACCCAGTACTTC. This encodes CASSQGQVIWETQYF.

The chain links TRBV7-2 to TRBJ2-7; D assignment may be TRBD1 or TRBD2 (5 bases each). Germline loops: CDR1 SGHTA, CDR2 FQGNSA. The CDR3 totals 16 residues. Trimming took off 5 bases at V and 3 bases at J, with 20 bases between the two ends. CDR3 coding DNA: TGTGCCAGCAGCCGCGCGTCCGGCCAGGGAGTCTACGAGCAGTACTTC. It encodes CASSRASGQGVYEQYF.

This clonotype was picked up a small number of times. The CDR3 reads CASSPPEGRSSEAFF. CDR3 nucleotide sequence: TGTGCCAGCTCACCACCGGAGGGACGATCTAGTGAAGCTTTCTTT. This sequence joins TRBV18 and TRBJ1-1, with D tentatively TRBD1 (5 bases). This CDR3 contains 15 residues. V lost 0 bases and J 7 bases, leaving 15 bases between the germline ends. Germline assignment: CDR1 KGHSH and CDR2 LQKENI. The full variable domain, its missing parts supplied by reference TRBV18 and TRBJ1-1, is NAGVMQNPRHLVRRRGQEARLRCSPMKGHSHVYWYRQLPEEGLKFMVYLQKENIIDESGMPKERFSAEFPKEGPSILRIQQVVRGDSAAYFCASSPPEGRSSEAFFGQGTRLTVV.

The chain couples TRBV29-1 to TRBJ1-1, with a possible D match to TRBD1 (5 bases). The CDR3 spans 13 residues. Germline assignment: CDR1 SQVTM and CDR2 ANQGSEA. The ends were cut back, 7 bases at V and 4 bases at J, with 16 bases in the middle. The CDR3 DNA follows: TGCAGCGCCTTCACCCAGGGAATCACTGAAGCTTTCTTT. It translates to CSAFTQGITEAFF.

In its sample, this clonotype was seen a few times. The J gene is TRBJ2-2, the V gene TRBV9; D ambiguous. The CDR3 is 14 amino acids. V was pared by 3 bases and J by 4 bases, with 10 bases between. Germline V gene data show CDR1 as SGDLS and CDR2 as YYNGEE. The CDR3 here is CASSEMTGTGELFF. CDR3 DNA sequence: TGTGCCAGCAGCGAGATGACCGGCACCGGGGAGCTGTTTTTT.

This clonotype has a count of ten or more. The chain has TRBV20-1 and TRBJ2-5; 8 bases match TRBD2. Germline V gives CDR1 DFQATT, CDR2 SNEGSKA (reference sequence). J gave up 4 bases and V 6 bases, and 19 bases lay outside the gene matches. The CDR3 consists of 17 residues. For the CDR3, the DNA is TGCAGTGCGCGGGGGGAGCGGGACTCCAATATGCGAGAGACCCAGTACTTC. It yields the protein CSARGERDSNMRETQYF.

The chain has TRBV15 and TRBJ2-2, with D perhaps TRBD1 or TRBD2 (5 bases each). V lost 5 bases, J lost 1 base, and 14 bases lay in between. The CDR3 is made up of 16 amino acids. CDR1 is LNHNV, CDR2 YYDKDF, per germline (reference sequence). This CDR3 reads CATSQQGTVNTGELFF. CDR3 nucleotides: TGTGCCACCAGCCAGCAAGGGACGGTGAACACCGGGGAGCTGTTTTTT.

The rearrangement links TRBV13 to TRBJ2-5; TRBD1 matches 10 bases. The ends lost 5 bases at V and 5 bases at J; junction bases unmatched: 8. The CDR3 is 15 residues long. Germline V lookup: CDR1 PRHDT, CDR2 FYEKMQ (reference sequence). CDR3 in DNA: TGTGCCAGCAGCCCGGGACAGGGGTCAGCGGAGACCCAGTACTTC. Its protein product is CASSPGQGSAETQYF.

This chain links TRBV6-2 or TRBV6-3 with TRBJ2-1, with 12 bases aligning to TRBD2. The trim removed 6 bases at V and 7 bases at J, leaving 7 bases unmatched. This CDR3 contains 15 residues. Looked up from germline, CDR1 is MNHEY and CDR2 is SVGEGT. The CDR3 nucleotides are TGTGCCAGCAGACGCGGGACTAGCGGGTCGAATGAGCAGTTCTTC. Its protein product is CASRRGTSGSNEQFF.

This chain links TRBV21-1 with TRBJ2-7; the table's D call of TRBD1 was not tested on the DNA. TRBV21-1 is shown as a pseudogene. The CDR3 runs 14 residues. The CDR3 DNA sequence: TGTGCCAGCAAGGGGGGACTTTCTTTCTACGAGCAGTACTTC. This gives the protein CASKGGLSFYEQYF.

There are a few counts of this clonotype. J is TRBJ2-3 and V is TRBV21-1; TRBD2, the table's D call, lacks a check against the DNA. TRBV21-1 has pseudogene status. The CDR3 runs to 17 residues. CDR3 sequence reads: CASSKAGTSGHTDTQYF. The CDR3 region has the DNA TGTGCCAGCAGCAAAGCCGGCACTAGCGGGCACACAGATACGCAGTATTTT.

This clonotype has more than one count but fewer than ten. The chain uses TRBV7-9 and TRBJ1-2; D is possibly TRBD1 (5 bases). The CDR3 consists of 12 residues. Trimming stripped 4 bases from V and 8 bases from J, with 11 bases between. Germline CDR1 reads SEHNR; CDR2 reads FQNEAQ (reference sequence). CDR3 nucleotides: TGTGCCAGCAGCTCACAGGCGTTCGGCTACACCTTC. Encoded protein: CASSSQAFGYTF.

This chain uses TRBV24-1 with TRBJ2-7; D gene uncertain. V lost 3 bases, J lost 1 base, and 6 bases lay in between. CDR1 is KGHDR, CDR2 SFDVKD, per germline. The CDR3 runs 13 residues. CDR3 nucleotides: TGTGCCACCAGTGATGGCAATTCCTACGAGCAGTACTTC. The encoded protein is CATSDGNSYEQYF.

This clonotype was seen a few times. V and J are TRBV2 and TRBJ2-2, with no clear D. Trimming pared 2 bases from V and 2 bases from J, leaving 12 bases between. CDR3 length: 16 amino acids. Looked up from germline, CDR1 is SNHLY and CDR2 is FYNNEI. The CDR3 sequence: CASSEIQPINTGELFF. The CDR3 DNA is TGTGCCAGCAGTGAAATCCAGCCGATAAACACCGGGGAGCTGTTTTTT.

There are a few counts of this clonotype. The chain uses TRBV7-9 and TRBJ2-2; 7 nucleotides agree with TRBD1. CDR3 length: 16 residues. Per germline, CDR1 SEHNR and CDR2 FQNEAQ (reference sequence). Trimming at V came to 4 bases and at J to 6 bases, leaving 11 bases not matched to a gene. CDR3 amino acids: CASSYYPPQGAGELFF. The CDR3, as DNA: TGTGCCAGCAGCTACTACCCCCCGCAGGGGGCCGGGGAGCTGTTTTTT.

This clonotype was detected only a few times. The DNA for the CDR3 is TGCGCCAGCAGCCAAGAACCGGGTAATACGCAGTATTTT. It specifies CASSQEPGNTQYF. V usage is TRBV4-3 and J usage is TRBJ2-3; D remains unclear. Germline CDR1 LGHNA, CDR2 YSLEER. V was pared by 0 bases and J by 7 bases, with 8 bases between. The CDR3 loop spans 13 amino acids.

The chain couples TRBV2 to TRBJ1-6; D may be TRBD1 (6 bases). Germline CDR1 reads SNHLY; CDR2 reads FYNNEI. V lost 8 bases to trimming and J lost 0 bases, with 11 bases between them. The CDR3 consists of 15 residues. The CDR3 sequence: CASRGLSSYNSPLHF. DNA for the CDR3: TGTGCCAGCCGGGGGCTAAGCTCCTATAATTCACCCCTCCACTTT.